These 27 T cell receptor beta chains were sequenced from one sample in a study of T cell repertoires in cytomegalovirus infection. TCRdb itself ran the reads through MiXCR, one entry per CDR3 protein. The table has 300,000 or so distinct CDR3 sequences, 20% to 30% seen once; the top ten hold around 14%. The sample taken for sequencing was PBMCs. Receptors originate from a human donor in good health (CMV status not recorded). Some clones in this sample may be carry-over from other donors' samples.

This chain's CDR3 is CASSAGPGQGDTGELFF. CDR3 bases: TGCGCCAGCAGCGCAGGCCCGGGACAGGGGGACACCGGGGAGCTGTTTTTT. The V call is TRBV5-1, the J call TRBJ2-2; the match to TRBD1 covers 11 bases. The CDR3 loop spans 17 amino acids. CDR1 SGHRS and CDR2 YFSETQ come from the germline V gene. V shed 4 bases, J shed 3 bases, and the junction held 8 bases outside the gene matches.

The chain carries TRBV3-1 and TRBJ2-3; 7 bases are a match to TRBD2. The V gene end was trimmed by 3 bases and the J gene end by 2 bases; junction bases not matched to a gene: 8. Germline loops: CDR1 LGHDT, CDR2 YNNKEL (reference sequence). The CDR3 loop spans 16 amino acids. CDR3 loop: CASSQGGRAFTDTQYF. DNA for the CDR3: TGTGCCAGCAGCCAGGGAGGGAGGGCCTTCACAGATACGCAGTATTTT.

There are a few counts of this clonotype. This chain links TRBV3-1 with TRBJ2-7; TRBD2 matches 8 bases. CDR1 is LGHDT, CDR2 YNNKEL, per germline (reference sequence). Unmatched junction bases numbered 5, after V lost 1 base and J lost 3 bases. There are 15 residues in the CDR3. The DNA of the CDR3 is TGTGCCAGCAGCCAAGCGCAGGCGGGAGGCTACGAGCAGTACTTC. Encoded protein: CASSQAQAGGYEQYF.

V gene TRBV28 combines with J gene TRBJ1-2; 9 nucleotides line up with TRBD1. Trimming at V came to 6 bases and at J to 1 base, leaving 12 bases not matched to a gene. The germline V gene has CDR1 MDHEN and CDR2 SYDVKM. This CDR3 contains 17 residues. The chain's CDR3 is CASSPLGSGQGNYGYTF. The CDR3 nucleotides are TGTGCCAGCAGCCCCCTCGGCTCGGGACAGGGTAACTATGGCTACACCTTC.

This clonotype was detected only a few times. The chain joins TRBV28 to TRBJ2-3, with 9 bases identical to TRBD1. V lost 5 bases, J lost 4 bases, and 10 bases stayed unmatched. There are 16 residues in the CDR3. The germline V gene encodes CDR1 MDHEN and CDR2 SYDVKM. The chain's CDR3 is CASSTKWDRVSDTQYF. CDR3 coding DNA: TGTGCCAGCAGTACTAAATGGGACAGGGTTTCAGATACGCAGTATTTT.

There are a few counts of this clonotype. V is TRBV5-6 and J is TRBJ2-4, with 10 bases lining up with TRBD1. Trimming cost V 3 bases and J 8 bases; bases outside gene matches: 5. CDR3 length: 14 amino acids. CDR1 SGHDT and CDR2 YYEEEE come from the germline V gene. CDR3: CASSSDRGRDIQYF. CDR3 bases: TGTGCCAGCAGCTCCGACAGGGGGCGTGACATTCAGTACTTC. Complete variable domain (other parts from reference TRBV5-6 and TRBJ2-4): DAGVTQSPTHLIKTRGQQVTLRCSPKSGHDTVSWYQQALGQGPQFIFQYYEEEERQRGNFPDRFSGHQFPNYSSELNVNALLLGDSALYLCASSSDRGRDIQYFGAGTRLSVL.

The chain joins TRBV12-3 or TRBV12-4 to TRBJ1-4; D ambiguous. The CDR3 extends over 15 amino acids. V dropped 5 bases and J dropped 5 bases, with 15 bases sitting between them. The CDR3 DNA follows: TGTGCCAGCAGTCGACTGGGCCAACTAAATGAAAAACTGTTTTTT. It is translated as CASSRLGQLNEKLFF.

The gene calls are TRBV20-1 and TRBJ2-5, with TRBD2 identical over 12 bases. The germline gives CDR1 DFQATT, CDR2 SNEGSKA (reference sequence). After removal of 2 bases from V and 1 base from J, the junction contained 11 bases not matched to a gene. This CDR3 has 18 amino acids. This CDR3 is CSARSFGLAGRSQETQYF. CDR3 in DNA: TGCAGTGCTAGATCCTTTGGACTAGCGGGGAGGTCCCAAGAGACCCAGTACTTC.

The V and J genes are TRBV28 and TRBJ1-2; D not resolved. Trimming took off 1 base at V and 8 bases at J, with 8 bases between the two ends. Germline V gives CDR1 MDHEN, CDR2 SYDVKM. The CDR3 loop spans 12 amino acids. CDR3 coding DNA: TGTGCCAGCAGTTTATCGGCAGTCGGCTACACCTTC. Its translation: CASSLSAVGYTF.

This chain connects TRBV28 to TRBJ2-3; 8 bases are a match to TRBD2. The V gene end was trimmed by 5 bases and the J gene end by 2 bases; junction bases not matched to a gene: 12. This CDR3 has 17 residues. The germline V gene encodes CDR1 MDHEN and CDR2 SYDVKM. The CDR3 DNA is TGTGCCAGCAGTATCGGCGGGGGGCGAGGGGACACAGATACGCAGTATTTT. Amino acid sequence: CASSIGGGRGDTDTQYF. Supplemented by reference TRBV28 and TRBJ2-3, the full variable domain reads DVKVTQSSRYLVKRTGEKVFLECVQDMDHENMFWYRQDPGLGLRLIYFSYDVKMKEKGDIPEGYSVSREKKERFSLILESASTNQTSMYLCASSIGGGRGDTDTQYFGPGTRLTVL.

This clonotype was detected only a few times. V is TRBV14 and J is TRBJ2-2; 7 bases align to TRBD1. The CDR3 consists of 18 residues. Looked up from germline, CDR1 is SGHDN and CDR2 is FVKESK. J gave up 2 bases and V 0 bases, and 9 bases lay outside the gene matches. The CDR3 DNA follows: TGTGCCAGCAGCCAAGATATTACCGGGACAGCTAACACCGGGGAGCTGTTTTTT. It translates to CASSQDITGTANTGELFF.

The rearrangement links TRBV20-1 to TRBJ1-6; D is unclear. The ends were cut back, 6 bases at V and 3 bases at J, with 15 bases in the middle. The V gene's germline CDR1 is DFQATT and CDR2 SNEGSKA (reference sequence). This CDR3 spans 15 amino acids. This chain's CDR3 is CSAIYPRGYNSPLHF. As DNA, the CDR3 is TGCAGTGCCATCTACCCCCGGGGCTATAATTCACCCCTCCACTTT.

This clonotype was counted between two and nine times. V usage is TRBV29-1 and J usage is TRBJ2-1; no firm D call. There are 15 residues in the CDR3. The V end was cut by 4 bases, the J end by 9 bases, with 22 bases between. Looked up from germline, CDR1 is SQVTM and CDR2 is ANQGSEA. The CDR3 bases are TGCAGCGTTGTAAGAGGCAGGTTGTCTGGTGGTGAGCAGTTCTTC. It encodes CSVVRGRLSGGEQFF.

Here the CDR3 DNA reads TGTGCCAGCAGCTTTGTGACAGGGGGAAACTACGAGCAGTACTTC. Amino acid sequence: CASSFVTGGNYEQYF. The chain recombines TRBV7-2 with TRBJ2-7; 9 nucleotides align to TRBD1. CDR3 size: 15 residues. The V segment lost 3 bases and the J segment 3 bases; nucleotides outside the gene matches: 6. The germline V gene has CDR1 SGHTA and CDR2 FQGNSA.

This clonotype was counted at least ten times. V is TRBV7-2 and J is TRBJ2-7; TRBD1 agrees at 7 bases. CDR1 is SGHTA and CDR2 is FQGNSA in the germline V gene. The V segment lost 4 bases and the J segment 4 bases; nucleotides outside the gene matches: 4. This CDR3 comprises 13 residues. The CDR3 reads CASSSIRGYEQYF. CDR3 nucleotide sequence: TGTGCCAGCAGCTCAATCAGGGGGTACGAGCAGTACTTC.

Details on this clonotype: A read error may explain this, as a much larger clone is one base away. The chain uses TRBV11-1 and TRBJ2-1; 10 nucleotides align to TRBD2. Per the germline V gene, CDR1 is SGHAT and CDR2 is FQDESV (reference sequence). This CDR3 region has 18 residues. The CDR3 sequence: CASSLIASGGLTYNERFF. The DNA for the CDR3 is TGTGCCAGCAGCTTAATAGCTAGCGGGGGACTTACCTACAATGAGCGGTTCTTC. The whole variable domain, filled in from reference TRBV11-1 and TRBJ2-1, reads EAEVAQSPRYKITEKSQAVAFWCDPISGHATLYWYRQILGQGPELLVQFQDESVVDDSQLPKDRFSAERLKGVDSTLKIQPAELGDSAMYLCASSLIASGGLTYNERFFGPGTRLTVL.

J is TRBJ1-6 and V is TRBV19, with 11 nucleotides matching TRBD1. Trimming took 6 bases from V and 8 from J; bases not matched to a gene: 6. Germline CDR1 and CDR2: LNHDA and SQIVND (reference sequence). This CDR3 spans 15 amino acids. The CDR3 spells CASSHTGQGDSPLHF. The CDR3 region has the DNA TGTGCCAGTAGCCACACGGGACAGGGGGATTCACCCCTCCACTTT.

V gene TRBV2 combines with J gene TRBJ2-1, with D unclear. Germline V gives CDR1 SNHLY, CDR2 FYNNEI. The CDR3 spans 14 residues. The ends were cut back, 7 bases at V and 1 base at J, with 11 bases in the middle. The CDR3 loop reads CASTDGTSYNEQFF. CDR3 nucleotides: TGTGCCAGCACGGACGGTACATCCTACAATGAGCAGTTCTTC. The whole variable domain, remainder taken from reference TRBV2 and TRBJ2-1, is EPEVTQTPSHQVTQMGQEVILRCVPISNHLYFYWYRQILGQKVEFLVSFYNNEISEKSEIFDDQFSVERPDGSNFTLKIRSTKLEDSAMYFCASTDGTSYNEQFFGPGTRLTVL.

This clonotype was recorded at least ten times. Here the CDR3 DNA reads TGTGCCAGCAGCTTAGAGGGTCTTCTAAACATTCAGTACTTC. It specifies CASSLEGLLNIQYF. This sequence joins TRBV7-2 and TRBJ2-4; D is ambiguous. From germline, CDR1 is SGHTA and CDR2 FQGNSA. The germline V and J ends were trimmed by 1 base and 6 bases, with 10 bases remaining between them. The CDR3 consists of 14 residues.

The count of this clonotype is one. The chain is built from TRBV28 and TRBJ2-7; the match to TRBD1 covers 7 bases. The trim removed 5 bases at V and 0 bases at J, leaving 7 bases unmatched. Germline loops: CDR1 MDHEN, CDR2 SYDVKM. This CDR3 contains 15 residues. The CDR3 is CASSPTGTDSYEQYF. The CDR3 DNA sequence: TGTGCCAGCAGTCCGACCGGGACAGACTCCTACGAGCAGTACTTC.

This clonotype was counted between two and nine times. V gene TRBV7-9 combines with J gene TRBJ2-2; TRBD1 is a possible D gene (5 bases). CDR1 and CDR2 from the germline V gene are SEHNR and FQNEAQ (reference sequence). Trimming shortened V by 5 bases and J by 1 base, and 11 bases separated the two germline ends. The CDR3 covers 15 residues. The CDR3 DNA reads TGTGCCAGCAGCGTACAGACAGTGAACACCGGGGAGCTGTTTTTT. It specifies CASSVQTVNTGELFF.

The CDR3 sequence: CSASQSTDTQYF. The DNA for the CDR3 is TGCAGTGCTAGCCAGTCCACAGATACGCAGTATTTT. The chain combines TRBV20-1 with TRBJ2-3; D not certain. This CDR3 comprises 12 residues. V was clipped by 3 bases and J by 2 bases, with 6 bases between them. Germline V lookup: CDR1 DFQATT, CDR2 SNEGSKA (reference sequence).

This chain connects TRBV7-4 to TRBJ1-3; unclear D gene. V lost 5 bases to trimming and J lost 5 bases, with 13 bases between them. Germline loops: CDR1 SGHVT, CDR2 SQSDAQ. This CDR3 contains 14 residues. The CDR3 loop reads CASSLTGDRNTIYF. CDR3 nucleotide sequence: TGTGCCAGCAGCCTAACGGGAGATAGAAACACCATATATTTT.

The chain is built from TRBV20-1 and TRBJ2-5; the D gene is possibly TRBD2 (6 bases). Between the trimmed V and J ends, which lost 4 bases and 5 bases, there was a span of 20 bases. The CDR3 length is 15 residues. The V gene's germline CDR1 is DFQATT and CDR2 SNEGSKA (reference sequence). This chain's CDR3 is CSATDTSGTSETQYF. CDR3 nucleotide sequence: TGCAGTGCTACCGATACTAGTGGGACTTCTGAGACCCAGTACTTC.

This clonotype was picked up many times. The chain links TRBV6-8 to TRBJ2-1, with 11 bases fitting TRBD2. Losses at the gene ends were 6 bases for V and 3 bases for J; bases not matched to a gene: 13. The CDR3 runs to 18 residues. CDR1 and CDR2 (germline): MNHGY, SAAAGT. The CDR3 loop reads CASSSTTTTSGNYNEQFF. For the CDR3, the DNA is TGTGCCAGCAGCTCTACAACGACGACTAGCGGGAACTACAATGAGCAGTTCTTC.

This clonotype was recorded only once. CDR3 residues: CSTTGGYGGYTF. The CDR3 DNA is TGCAGCACCACTGGGGGCTATGGAGGCTACACCTTC. V is TRBV29-1 and J is TRBJ1-2, with D maybe TRBD1 (6 bases). Germline V lookup: CDR1 SQVTM, CDR2 ANQGSEA. V shed 8 bases and J shed 8 bases, with 18 bases lying between them. The CDR3 is 12 residues long.

V and J are TRBV10-3 and TRBJ2-7; the D gene is possibly TRBD1 (6 bases). Germline V gene data show CDR1 as ENHRY and CDR2 as SYGVKD. This CDR3 spans 13 amino acids. Trimming took 5 bases from V and 5 from J, leaving 13 bases between them. The CDR3 region is CAISFRGQDEQYF. As DNA, the CDR3 is TGTGCCATCAGTTTCAGGGGTCAGGACGAGCAGTACTTC.